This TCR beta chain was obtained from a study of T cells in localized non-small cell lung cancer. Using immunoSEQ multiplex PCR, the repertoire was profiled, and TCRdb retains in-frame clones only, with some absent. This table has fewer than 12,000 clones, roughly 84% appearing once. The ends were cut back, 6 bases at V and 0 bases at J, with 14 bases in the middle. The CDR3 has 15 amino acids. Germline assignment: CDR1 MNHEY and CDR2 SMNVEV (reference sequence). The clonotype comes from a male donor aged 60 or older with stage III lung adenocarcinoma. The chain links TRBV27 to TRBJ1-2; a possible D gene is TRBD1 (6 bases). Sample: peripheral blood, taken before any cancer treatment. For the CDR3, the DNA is TGTGCCAGCAGCCTGTCGGGGGGCGCTAACTATGGCTACACCTTC. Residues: CASSLSGGANYGYTF.